Listed below are T cell receptor beta chains from one sample, sequenced in a study of T-cell reconstitution after alpha-beta-depleted transplantation in children. One entry per CDR3 protein, called by TCRdb with MiXCR from the PCR reads. The sample comprises about 980,000 distinct CDR3 sequences, roughly 29% of which are singletons, and roughly 31% rests with the top ten. This specimen was PBMCs, mostly from graft donor cells, taken 360 days after TCRalphabeta/CD19-depleted stem cell transplant. These receptors all come from a boy less than two years old who had a stem cell transplant for SCID, so the T cells may come from the graft donor. Each CDR3 is given with its conserved first and last residue. The order of the fields is clone size, J gene, CDR3 length, V gene, CDR3 protein. Some rows have no size entry. The others give once, few or many, or a class for an expanded clone.

abundance: few; j_gene: TRBJ2-7; len: 15; v_gene: TRBV28; CDR3aa: CASNSLGQETYEQYF
abundance: -; j_gene: TRBJ1-2; len: 14; v_gene: TRBV7-2; CDR3aa: CASSWGGMRYGYTF
abundance: many; j_gene: TRBJ2-1; len: 19; v_gene: TRBV5-1; CDR3aa: CASSLETSGGLSSYNEQFF
abundance: -; j_gene: TRBJ1-6; len: 14; v_gene: TRBV12-3/TRBV12-4; CDR3aa: CASSFLGSNSPLHF
abundance: few; j_gene: TRBJ2-5; len: 11; v_gene: TRBV24-1; CDR3aa: CATKQGETQYF
abundance: -; j_gene: TRBJ1-2; len: 15; v_gene: TRBV10-3; CDR3aa: CAISESGRRGPGYTF
abundance: -; j_gene: TRBJ2-2; len: 15; v_gene: TRBV4-1; CDR3aa: CASSHLIDGTGELFF
abundance: -; j_gene: TRBJ2-7; len: 14; v_gene: TRBV3-1; CDR3aa: CASSQEGPAYEQYF
abundance: few; j_gene: TRBJ2-2; len: 13; v_gene: TRBV5-1; CDR3aa: CASSRRYTGELFF
abundance: -; j_gene: TRBJ2-1; len: 15; v_gene: TRBV4-3; CDR3aa: CASSQVGGSDNEQFF
abundance: -; j_gene: TRBJ2-1; len: 15; v_gene: TRBV6-2/TRBV6-3; CDR3aa: CASISERSPFDEQFF
abundance: few; j_gene: TRBJ2-1; len: 15; v_gene: TRBV20-1; CDR3aa: CSASLGPRSYNEQFF
abundance: -; j_gene: TRBJ2-1; len: 16; v_gene: TRBV4-2; CDR3aa: CASSQELASIYNEQFF
abundance: once; j_gene: TRBJ2-7; len: 14; v_gene: TRBV5-1; CDR3aa: CASSLGKGPYEQYF
abundance: -; j_gene: TRBJ2-1; len: 15; v_gene: TRBV7-9; CDR3aa: CASSSGWGQGIEQFF
abundance: few; j_gene: TRBJ2-6; len: 15; v_gene: TRBV5-1; CDR3aa: CASSGGRAGANVLTF
abundance: -; j_gene: TRBJ2-7; len: 15; v_gene: TRBV7-9; CDR3aa: CASSPETGRGYEQYF
abundance: many; j_gene: TRBJ2-1; len: 15; v_gene: TRBV20-1; CDR3aa: CSARVAGGPNNEQFF
abundance: -; j_gene: TRBJ2-1; len: 14; v_gene: TRBV12-3/TRBV12-4; CDR3aa: CASSLGTLYNEQFF
abundance: -; j_gene: TRBJ2-1; len: 16; v_gene: TRBV15; CDR3aa: CATSRGGWQNYNEQFF
abundance: -; j_gene: TRBJ2-7; len: 12; v_gene: TRBV29-1; CDR3aa: CSVGVRGYEQYF
abundance: few; j_gene: TRBJ2-2; len: 14; v_gene: TRBV20-1; CDR3aa: CSARDDRVAGELFF
abundance: -; j_gene: TRBJ1-6; len: 15; v_gene: TRBV9; CDR3aa: CASSSPDRDGSPLHF
abundance: -; j_gene: TRBJ2-1; len: 13; v_gene: TRBV20-1; CDR3aa: CSASPAGARQQFF
abundance: -; j_gene: TRBJ2-3; len: 12; v_gene: TRBV20-1; CDR3aa: CSARLRTDTQYF
abundance: few; j_gene: TRBJ2-3; len: 15; v_gene: TRBV5-1; CDR3aa: CASSLEAASWDTQYF
abundance: many; j_gene: TRBJ2-1; len: 16; v_gene: TRBV4-2; CDR3aa: CASSQALAGGTNEQFF
abundance: -; j_gene: TRBJ1-1; len: 11; v_gene: TRBV7-2; CDR3aa: CASSFQTGAFF
abundance: -; j_gene: TRBJ2-5; len: 15; v_gene: TRBV11-2; CDR3aa: CASSHEAGGRETQYF
abundance: -; j_gene: TRBJ2-3; len: 15; v_gene: TRBV20-1; CDR3aa: CSATRGGGGTDTQYF
abundance: few; j_gene: TRBJ1-4; len: 15; v_gene: TRBV5-1; CDR3aa: CASSPGTGGNEKLFF
abundance: few; j_gene: TRBJ2-2; len: 16; v_gene: TRBV6-5; CDR3aa: CASSSTATGSTGELFF
abundance: many; j_gene: TRBJ1-5; len: 15; v_gene: TRBV5-1; CDR3aa: CASSLAGSSNQPQHF